This TCR beta chain appears in the sequencing data of a study of cytomegalovirus exposure and HLA in healthy donors. Study results and limitations: Later on, an analysis found that several of the most significant clusters appeared to be linked to common viral pathogens, which included parvovirus B19.

On this clone: Its antigen is as yet unknown.

J lost 3 bases, V lost 0 bases, and 0 bases had no gene match. The germline V gene encodes CDR1 SGHNT and CDR2 YYREEE (reference sequence). The CDR3 sequence is 15 residues long. Primers: 60 Vbeta forward and 13 Jbeta reverse. Clones were read by immunoSEQ multiplex PCR, and TCRdb kept only the in-frame ones, dropping some. The sample has 120,000 to 150,000 clones; roughly 83% are singletons. Healthy bone marrow donors made up the donor group. The source is a man aged 35 to 55 in good health and CMV-seropositive. Sequenced material: PBMCs. The rearrangement links TRBV5-4 to TRBJ2-2, with 9 bases aligning to TRBD1. This CDR3 reads CASSLGTGDTGELFF. The CDR3 DNA sequence: TGTGCCAGCAGCTTGGGGACAGGGGACACCGGGGAGCTGTTTTTT.